The entry below describes one TCR beta chain. TCRdb fed the 5' RACE reads into MiXCR, producing one record per CDR3 protein. The profile shows hundreds of thousands of distinct CDR3 sequences, 5.5% to 7.5% of them singletons. This CDR3 has 16 residues. The junction had 15 bases not matched to a gene; V was cut back by 3 bases and J by 15 bases. Germline V gene lookup returns CDR1 SGHNT and CDR2 YENEEA. This record comes from a study of identical twins. What was sequenced was naive T cells sorted from blood. The receptor comes from a man between 18 and 29 years old in good health. V usage is TRBV11-3 and J usage is TRBJ2-1, with 12 positions matching TRBD2. The CDR3 loop reads CASSLKALAGGPVWFF. The CDR3 coding sequence is TGTGCCAGCAGCTTGAAGGCCCTAGCGGGAGGGCCCGTTTGGTTCTTC.